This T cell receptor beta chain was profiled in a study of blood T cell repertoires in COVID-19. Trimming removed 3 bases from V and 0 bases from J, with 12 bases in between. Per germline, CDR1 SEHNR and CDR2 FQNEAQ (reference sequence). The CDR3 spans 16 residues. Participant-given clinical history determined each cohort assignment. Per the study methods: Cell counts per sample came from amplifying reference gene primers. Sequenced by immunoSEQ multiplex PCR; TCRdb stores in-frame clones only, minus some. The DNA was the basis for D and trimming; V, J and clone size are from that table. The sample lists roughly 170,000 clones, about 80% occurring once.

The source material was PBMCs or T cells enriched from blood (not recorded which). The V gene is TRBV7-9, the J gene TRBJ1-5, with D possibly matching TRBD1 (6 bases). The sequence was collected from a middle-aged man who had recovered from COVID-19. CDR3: CASSFKEDSSNQPQHF. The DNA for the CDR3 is TGTGCCAGCAGCTTTAAAGAGGACAGTAGCAATCAGCCCCAGCATTTT.